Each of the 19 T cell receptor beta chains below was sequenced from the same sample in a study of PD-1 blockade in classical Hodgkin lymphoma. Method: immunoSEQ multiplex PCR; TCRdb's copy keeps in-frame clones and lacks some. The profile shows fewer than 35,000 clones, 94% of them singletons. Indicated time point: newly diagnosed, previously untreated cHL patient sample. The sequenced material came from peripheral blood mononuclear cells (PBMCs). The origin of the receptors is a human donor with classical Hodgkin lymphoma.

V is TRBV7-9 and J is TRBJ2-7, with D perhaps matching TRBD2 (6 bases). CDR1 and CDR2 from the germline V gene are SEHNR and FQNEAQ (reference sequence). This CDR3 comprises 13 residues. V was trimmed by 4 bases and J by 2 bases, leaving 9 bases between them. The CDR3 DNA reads TGTGCCAGCAGCTCTAGCGTTGCCTACGAGCAGTACTTC. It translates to CASSSSVAYEQYF.

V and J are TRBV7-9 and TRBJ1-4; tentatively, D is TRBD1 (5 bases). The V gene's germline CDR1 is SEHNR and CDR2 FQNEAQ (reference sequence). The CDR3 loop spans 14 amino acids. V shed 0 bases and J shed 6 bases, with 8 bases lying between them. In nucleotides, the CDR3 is TGTGCCAGCAGCTTAGCCGGGACCTATGAAAAACTGTTTTTT. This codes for CASSLAGTYEKLFF.

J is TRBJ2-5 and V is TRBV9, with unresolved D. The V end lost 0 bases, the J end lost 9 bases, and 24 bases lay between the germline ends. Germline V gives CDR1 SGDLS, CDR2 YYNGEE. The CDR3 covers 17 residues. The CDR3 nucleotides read TGTGCCAGCAGCGTAGGCATAAGCCTACCCCCCCTCGACGCCCAGTACTTC. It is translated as CASSVGISLPPLDAQYF.

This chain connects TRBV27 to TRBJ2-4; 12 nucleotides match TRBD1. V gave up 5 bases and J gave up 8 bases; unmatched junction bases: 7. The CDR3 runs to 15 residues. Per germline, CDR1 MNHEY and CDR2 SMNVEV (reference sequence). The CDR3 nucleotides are TGTGCCAGCAGTCCGGGGACAGGGGGCGCGGACATTCAGTACTTC. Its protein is CASSPGTGGADIQYF.

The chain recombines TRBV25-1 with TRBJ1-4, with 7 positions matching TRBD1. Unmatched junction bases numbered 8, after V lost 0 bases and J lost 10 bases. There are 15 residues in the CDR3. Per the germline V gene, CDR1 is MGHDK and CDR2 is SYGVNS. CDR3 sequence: CASSEYRTGSAKLFF. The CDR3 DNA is TGTGCCAGCAGTGAATATAGGACAGGTAGTGCAAAACTGTTTTTT.

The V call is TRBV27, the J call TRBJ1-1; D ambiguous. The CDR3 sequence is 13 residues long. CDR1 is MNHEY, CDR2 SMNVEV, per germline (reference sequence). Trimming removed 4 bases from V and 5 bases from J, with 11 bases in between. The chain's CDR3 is CASSWTYGTEAFF. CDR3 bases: TGTGCCAGCAGTTGGACGTACGGAACTGAAGCTTTCTTT.

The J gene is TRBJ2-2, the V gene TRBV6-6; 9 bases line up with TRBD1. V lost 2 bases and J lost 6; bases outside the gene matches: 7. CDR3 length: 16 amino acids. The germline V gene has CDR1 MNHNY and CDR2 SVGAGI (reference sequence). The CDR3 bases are TGTGCCAGCAGTTACACCGGGACAGGGAGGGCCGGGGAGCTGTTTTTT. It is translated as CASSYTGTGRAGELFF.

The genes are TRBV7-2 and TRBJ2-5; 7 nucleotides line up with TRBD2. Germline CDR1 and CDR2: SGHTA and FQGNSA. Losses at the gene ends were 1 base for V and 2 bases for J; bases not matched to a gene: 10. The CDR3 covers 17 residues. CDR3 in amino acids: CASSLVWGGSAQETQYF. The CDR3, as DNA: TGTGCCAGCAGCTTAGTTTGGGGCGGGAGTGCGCAAGAGACCCAGTACTTC.

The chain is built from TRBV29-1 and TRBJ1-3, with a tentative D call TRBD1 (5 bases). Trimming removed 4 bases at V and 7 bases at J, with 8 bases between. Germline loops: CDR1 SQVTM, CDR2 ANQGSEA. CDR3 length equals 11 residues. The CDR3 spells CSVGGGNTIYF. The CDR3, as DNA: TGCAGCGTTGGGGGGGGGAACACCATATATTTT. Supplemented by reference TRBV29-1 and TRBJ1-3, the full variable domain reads SAVISQKPSRDICQRGTSLTIQCQVDSQVTMMFWYRQQPGQSLTLIATANQGSEATYESGFVIDKFPISRPNLTFSTLTVSNMSPEDSSIYLCSVGGGNTIYFGEGSWLTVV.

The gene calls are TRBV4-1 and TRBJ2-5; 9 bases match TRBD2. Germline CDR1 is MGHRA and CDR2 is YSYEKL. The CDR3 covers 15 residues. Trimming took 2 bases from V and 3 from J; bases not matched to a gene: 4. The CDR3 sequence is CASSQLGLAKETQYF. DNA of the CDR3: TGCGCCAGCAGCCAACTAGGACTAGCGAAAGAGACCCAGTACTTC.

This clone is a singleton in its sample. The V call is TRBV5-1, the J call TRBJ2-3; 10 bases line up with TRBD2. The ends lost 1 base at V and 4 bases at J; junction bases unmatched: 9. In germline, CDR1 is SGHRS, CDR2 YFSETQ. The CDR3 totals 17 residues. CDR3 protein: CASSLLAGGEKADTQYF. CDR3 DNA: TGCGCCAGCAGCTTGTTAGCGGGAGGAGAGAAAGCAGATACGCAGTATTTT.

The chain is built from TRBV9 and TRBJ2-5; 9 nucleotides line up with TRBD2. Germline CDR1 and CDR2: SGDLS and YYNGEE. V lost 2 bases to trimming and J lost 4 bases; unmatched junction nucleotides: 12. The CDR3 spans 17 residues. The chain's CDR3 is CASSVGIFGAGGETQYF. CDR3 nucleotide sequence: TGTGCCAGCAGCGTTGGTATTTTCGGAGCGGGAGGAGAGACCCAGTACTTC.

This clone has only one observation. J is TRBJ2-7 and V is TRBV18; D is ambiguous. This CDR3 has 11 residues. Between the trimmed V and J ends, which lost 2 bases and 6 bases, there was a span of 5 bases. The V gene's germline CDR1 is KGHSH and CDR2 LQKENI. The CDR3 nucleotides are TGTGCCAGCTCACCAGGGATCGAGCAGTACTTC. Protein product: CASSPGIEQYF.

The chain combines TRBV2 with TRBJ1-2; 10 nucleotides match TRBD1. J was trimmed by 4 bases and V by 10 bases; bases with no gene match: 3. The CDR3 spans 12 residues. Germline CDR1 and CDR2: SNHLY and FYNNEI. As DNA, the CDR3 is TGTGCCACCCGGGACAGGGGCTATGGCTACACCTTC. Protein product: CATRDRGYGYTF.

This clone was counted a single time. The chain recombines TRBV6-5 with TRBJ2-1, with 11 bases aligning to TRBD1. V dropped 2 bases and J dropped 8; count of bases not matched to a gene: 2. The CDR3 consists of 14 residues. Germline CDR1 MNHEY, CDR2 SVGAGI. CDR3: CASSYRTGGDEQFF. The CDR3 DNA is TGTGCCAGCAGTTACCGGACAGGGGGCGATGAGCAGTTCTTC.

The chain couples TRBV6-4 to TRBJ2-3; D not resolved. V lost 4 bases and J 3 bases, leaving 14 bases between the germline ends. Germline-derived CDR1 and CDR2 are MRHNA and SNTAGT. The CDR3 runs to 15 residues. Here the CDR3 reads CASSALSSLTDTQYF. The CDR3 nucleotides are TGTGCCAGCAGTGCCCTTAGTAGTCTTACAGATACGCAGTATTTT.

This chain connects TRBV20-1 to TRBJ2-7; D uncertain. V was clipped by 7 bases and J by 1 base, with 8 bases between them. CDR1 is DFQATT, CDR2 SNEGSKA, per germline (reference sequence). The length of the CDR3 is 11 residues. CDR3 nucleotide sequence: TGCAGTGTCCTAATTTCCTACGAGCAGTACTTC. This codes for CSVLISYEQYF.

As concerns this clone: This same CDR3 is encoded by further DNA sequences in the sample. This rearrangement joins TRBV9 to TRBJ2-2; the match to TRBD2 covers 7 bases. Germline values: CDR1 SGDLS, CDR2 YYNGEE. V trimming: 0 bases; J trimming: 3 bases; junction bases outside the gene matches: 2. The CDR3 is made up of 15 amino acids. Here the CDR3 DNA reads TGTGCCAGCAGCGTAGGCGGGGGTCACACCGGGGAGCTGTTTTTT. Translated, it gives CASSVGGGHTGELFF. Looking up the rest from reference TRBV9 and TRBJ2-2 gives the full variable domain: DSGVTQTPKHLITATGQRVTLRCSPRSGDLSVYWYQQSLDQGLQFLIQYYNGEERAKGNILERFSAQQFPDLHSELNLSSLELGDSALYFCASSVGGGHTGELFFGEGSRLTVL.

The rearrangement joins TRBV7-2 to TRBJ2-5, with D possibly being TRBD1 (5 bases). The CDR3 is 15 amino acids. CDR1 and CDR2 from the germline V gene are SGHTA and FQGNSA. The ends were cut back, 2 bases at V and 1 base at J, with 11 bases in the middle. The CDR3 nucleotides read TGTGCCAGCAGCTTAATGTCGACAGTCCAAGAGACCCAGTACTTC. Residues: CASSLMSTVQETQYF.